The rows below give T cell receptor beta chains drawn from one sample of a study of blood T cell repertoires in COVID-19. The assay was immunoSEQ multiplex PCR, and TCRdb's table has in-frame clones only and misses some. The table lists about 80,000 clones, approximately 78% of them singletons. The sample taken for sequencing was peripheral blood. The source is an elderly woman with acute or convalescent COVID-19. CDR3s include the opening cysteine and the closing phenylalanine or tryptophan. D genes are given only for firm matches. Clone size is shown for a subset of rows, as once, few, many or a class of expanded clone.

clone size | D gene | J gene | V gene | CDR3 DNA | CDR3 protein
once | . | TRBJ2-7 | TRBV7-9 | TGTGCCAGCAGCACCCAACGACAGGCCTCCTACGAGCAGTACTTC | CASSTQRQASYEQYF
. | . | TRBJ2-3 | TRBV11-3 | TGTGCCAGCAGCTCGGACTTCACAGATACGCAGTATTTT | CASSSDFTDTQYF
. | . | TRBJ1-2 | TRBV15 | TGTGCCACCAGCAGAGATACTTCCTCCCCGTGGGGCTACACCTTC | CATSRDTSSPWGYTF
. | . | TRBJ1-5 | TRBV4-3 | TGCGCCCATAGCAATCAGCCCCAGCATTTT | CAHSNQPQHF
. | . | TRBJ2-7 | TRBV7-8 | TGTGCCAGCAGCTCGGAGATAGGGCAGTACTTC | CASSSEIGQYF
. | . | TRBJ1-2 | TRBV9 | TGTGCCAGCAGCCTAGGACGAGGTAACTATGGCTACACCTTC | CASSLGRGNYGYTF
. | . | TRBJ2-3 | TRBV7-9 | TGTGCCAGCAGCTTAGAAACGGTCACAGATACGCAGTATTTT | CASSLETVTDTQYF
. | TRBD1 | TRBJ1-2 | TRBV6-5 | TGTGCCAGCAGTTGGGCCGGGACAGGGATCGACTATGGCTACACCTTC | CASSWAGTGIDYGYTF
. | . | TRBJ1-3 | TRBV5-1 | TGCGCCAGCAGGGAACAGAGCTCTGGAAACACCATATATTTT | CASREQSSGNTIYF
. | . | TRBJ2-6 | TRBV5-4 | TGTGCCAGCAGCCAAGACAGCTCTGGGGCCAACGTCCTGACTTTC | CASSQDSSGANVLTF